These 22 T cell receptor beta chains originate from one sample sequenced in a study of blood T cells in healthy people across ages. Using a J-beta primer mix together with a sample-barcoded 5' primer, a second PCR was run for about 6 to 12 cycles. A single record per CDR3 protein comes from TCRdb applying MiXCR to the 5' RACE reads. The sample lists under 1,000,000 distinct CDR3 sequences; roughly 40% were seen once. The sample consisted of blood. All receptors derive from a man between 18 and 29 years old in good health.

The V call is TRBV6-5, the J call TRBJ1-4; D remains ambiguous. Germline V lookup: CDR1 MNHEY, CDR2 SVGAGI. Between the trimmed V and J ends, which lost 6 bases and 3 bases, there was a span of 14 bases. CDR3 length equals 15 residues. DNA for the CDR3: TGTGCCAGCAGCCTTTTAGGCGGAGCTAATGAAAAACTGTTTTTT. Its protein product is CASSLLGGANEKLFF.

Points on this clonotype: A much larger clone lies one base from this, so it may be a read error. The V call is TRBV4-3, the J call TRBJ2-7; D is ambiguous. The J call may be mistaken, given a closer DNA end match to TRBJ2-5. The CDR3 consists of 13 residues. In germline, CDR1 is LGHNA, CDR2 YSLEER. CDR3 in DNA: TGCGCCGGCAGCCAAGGGTGGGCCGAGACCCAGTACTTC. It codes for CAGSQGWAETQYF.

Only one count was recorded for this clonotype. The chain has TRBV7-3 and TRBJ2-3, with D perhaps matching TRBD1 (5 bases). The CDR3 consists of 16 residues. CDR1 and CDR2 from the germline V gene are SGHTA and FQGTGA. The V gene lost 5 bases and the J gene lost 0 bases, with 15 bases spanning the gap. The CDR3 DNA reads TGTGCCAGCAGCCCAAACCAGGGTTCTAGCACAGATACGCAGTATTTT. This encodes CASSPNQGSSTDTQYF.

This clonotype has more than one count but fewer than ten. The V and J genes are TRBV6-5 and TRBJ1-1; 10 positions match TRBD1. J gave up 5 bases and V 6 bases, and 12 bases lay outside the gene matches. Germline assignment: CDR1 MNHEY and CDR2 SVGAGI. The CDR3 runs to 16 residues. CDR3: CASSHRQGAPWTEAFF. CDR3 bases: TGTGCCAGCAGCCATAGACAGGGGGCACCGTGGACTGAAGCTTTCTTT.

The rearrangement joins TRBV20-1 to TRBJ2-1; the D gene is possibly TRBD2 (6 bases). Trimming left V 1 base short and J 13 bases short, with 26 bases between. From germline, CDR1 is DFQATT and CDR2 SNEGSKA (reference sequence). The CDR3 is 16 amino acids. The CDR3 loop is CSARALGLPLGETQFF. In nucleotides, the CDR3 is TGCAGTGCTAGAGCGTTGGGACTTCCCTTAGGAGAGACCCAGTTCTTC.

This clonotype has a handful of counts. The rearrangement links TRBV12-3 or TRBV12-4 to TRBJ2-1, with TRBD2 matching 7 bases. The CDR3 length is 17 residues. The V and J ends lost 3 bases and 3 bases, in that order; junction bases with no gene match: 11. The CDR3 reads CASSFWVLGDYYNEQFF. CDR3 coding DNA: TGTGCCAGCAGTTTTTGGGTCTTAGGGGACTACTACAATGAGCAGTTCTTC.

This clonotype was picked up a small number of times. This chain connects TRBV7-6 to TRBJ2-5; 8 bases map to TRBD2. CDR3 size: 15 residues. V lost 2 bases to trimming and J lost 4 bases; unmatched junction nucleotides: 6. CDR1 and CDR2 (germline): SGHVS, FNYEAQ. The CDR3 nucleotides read TGTGCCAGCAGCTTACGGGGGGGGCTGGTAGAGACCCAGTACTTC. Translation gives CASSLRGGLVETQYF.

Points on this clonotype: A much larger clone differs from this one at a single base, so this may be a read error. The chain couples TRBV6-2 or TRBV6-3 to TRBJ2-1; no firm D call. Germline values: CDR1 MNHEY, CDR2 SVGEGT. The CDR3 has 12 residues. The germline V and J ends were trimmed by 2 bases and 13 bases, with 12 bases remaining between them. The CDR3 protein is CASSYGIETQFF. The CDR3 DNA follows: TGTGCCAGCAGTTACGGAATAGAGACCCAGTTCTTC.

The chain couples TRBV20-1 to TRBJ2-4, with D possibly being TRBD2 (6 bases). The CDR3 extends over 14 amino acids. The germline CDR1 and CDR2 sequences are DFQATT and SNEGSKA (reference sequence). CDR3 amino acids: CSGRGPEEKNIQYF. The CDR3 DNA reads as TGCAGCGGGAGAGGGCCAGAAGAGAAAAACATTCAGTACTTC.

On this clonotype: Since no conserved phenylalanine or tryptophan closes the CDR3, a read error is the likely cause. In DNA, the CDR3 is TGCGCCAGCAAGGGACAGGGGTACGAGCAGTACATC. Encoded protein: CASKGQGYEQYI. This chain uses TRBV5-1 with TRBJ2-7; 10 nucleotides align to TRBD1. The junction had 1 base not matched to a gene; V was cut back by 6 bases and J by 4 bases. Germline CDR1 reads SGHRS; CDR2 reads YFSETQ. The CDR3 is 12 amino acids.

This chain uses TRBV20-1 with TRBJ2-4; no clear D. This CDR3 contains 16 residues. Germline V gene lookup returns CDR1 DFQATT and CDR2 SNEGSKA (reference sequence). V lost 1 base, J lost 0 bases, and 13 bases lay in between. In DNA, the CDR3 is TGCAGTGCTAGAGTTGTCGCCAGGTTAGCCAAAAACATTCAGTACTTC. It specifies CSARVVARLAKNIQYF.

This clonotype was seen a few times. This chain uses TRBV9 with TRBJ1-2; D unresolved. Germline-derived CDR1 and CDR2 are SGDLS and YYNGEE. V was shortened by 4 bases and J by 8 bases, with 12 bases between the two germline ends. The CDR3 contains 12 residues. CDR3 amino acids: CASSLLMGGYTF. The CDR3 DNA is TGTGCCAGCAGCCTTCTTATGGGGGGCTACACCTTC.

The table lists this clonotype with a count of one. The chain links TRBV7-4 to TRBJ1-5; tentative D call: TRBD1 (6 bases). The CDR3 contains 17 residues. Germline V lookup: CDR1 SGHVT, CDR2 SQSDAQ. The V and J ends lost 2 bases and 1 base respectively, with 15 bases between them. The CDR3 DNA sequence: TGTGCCAGCAGCTTATGGTACGAAGGGGGAAGCAATCAGCCCCAGCATTTT. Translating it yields CASSLWYEGGSNQPQHF.

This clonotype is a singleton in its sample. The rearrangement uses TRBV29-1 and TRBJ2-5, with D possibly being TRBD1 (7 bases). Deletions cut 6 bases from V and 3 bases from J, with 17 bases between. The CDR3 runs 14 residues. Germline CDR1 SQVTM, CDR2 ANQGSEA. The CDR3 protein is CSVEPRGEEETQYF. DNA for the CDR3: TGCAGCGTCGAACCCAGGGGGGAGGAAGAGACCCAGTACTTC.

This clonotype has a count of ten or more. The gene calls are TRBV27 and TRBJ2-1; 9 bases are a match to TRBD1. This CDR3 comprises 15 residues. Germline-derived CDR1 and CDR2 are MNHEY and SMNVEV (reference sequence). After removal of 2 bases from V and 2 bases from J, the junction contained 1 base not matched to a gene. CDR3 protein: CASSLGQGPYNEQFF. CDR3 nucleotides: TGTGCCAGCAGTTTAGGACAGGGGCCCTACAATGAGCAGTTCTTC.

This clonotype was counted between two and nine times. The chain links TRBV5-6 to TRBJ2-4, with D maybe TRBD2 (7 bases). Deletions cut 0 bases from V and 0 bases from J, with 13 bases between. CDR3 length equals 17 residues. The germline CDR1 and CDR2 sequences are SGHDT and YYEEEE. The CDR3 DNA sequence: TGTGCCAGCAGCTTGGGGGGGGGGCCTAAAGCCAAAAACATTCAGTACTTC. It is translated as CASSLGGGPKAKNIQYF.

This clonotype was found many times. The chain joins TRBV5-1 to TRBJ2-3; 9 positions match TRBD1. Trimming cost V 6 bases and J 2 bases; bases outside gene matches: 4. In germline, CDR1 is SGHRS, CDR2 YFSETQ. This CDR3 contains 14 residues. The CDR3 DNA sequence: TGCGCCAGCAAGGACAGGGGCTACACAGATACGCAGTATTTT. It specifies CASKDRGYTDTQYF.

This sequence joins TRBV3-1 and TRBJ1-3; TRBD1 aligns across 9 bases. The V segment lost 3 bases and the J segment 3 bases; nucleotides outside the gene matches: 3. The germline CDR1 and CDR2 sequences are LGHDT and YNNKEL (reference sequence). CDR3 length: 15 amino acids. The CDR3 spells CASSQGQGGGNTIYF. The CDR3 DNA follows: TGTGCCAGCAGCCAGGGACAGGGAGGTGGAAACACCATATATTTT.

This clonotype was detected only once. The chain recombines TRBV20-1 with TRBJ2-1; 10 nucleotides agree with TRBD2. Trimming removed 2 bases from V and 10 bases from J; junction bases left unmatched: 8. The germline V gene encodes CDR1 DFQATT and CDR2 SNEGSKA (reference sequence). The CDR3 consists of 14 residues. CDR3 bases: TGCAGTGCTAGAAGCCTAGCGGGAGCCCGGGAGCAGTTCTTC. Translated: CSARSLAGAREQFF.

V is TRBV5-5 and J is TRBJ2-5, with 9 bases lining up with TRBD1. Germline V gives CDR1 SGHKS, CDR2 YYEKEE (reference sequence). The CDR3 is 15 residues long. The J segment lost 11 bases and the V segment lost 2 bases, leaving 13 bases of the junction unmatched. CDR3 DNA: TGTGCCAGCAGCTTCGGGACAGGGCCCTACAATGAGCAGTACTTC. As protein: CASSFGTGPYNEQYF.

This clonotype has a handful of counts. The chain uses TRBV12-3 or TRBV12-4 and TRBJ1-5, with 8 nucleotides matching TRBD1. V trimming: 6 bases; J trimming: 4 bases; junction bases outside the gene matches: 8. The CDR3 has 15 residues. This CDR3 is CASSPGQGWNQPQHF. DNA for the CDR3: TGTGCCAGCAGCCCCGGACAGGGATGGAATCAGCCCCAGCATTTT.

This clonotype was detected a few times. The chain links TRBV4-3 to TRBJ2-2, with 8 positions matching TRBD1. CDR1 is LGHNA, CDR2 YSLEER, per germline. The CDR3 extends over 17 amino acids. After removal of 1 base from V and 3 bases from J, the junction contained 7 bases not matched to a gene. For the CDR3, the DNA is TGCGCCAGCAGCCAAGCCAGAACAGGGGGATACACCGGGGAGCTGTTTTTT. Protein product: CASSQARTGGYTGELFF.